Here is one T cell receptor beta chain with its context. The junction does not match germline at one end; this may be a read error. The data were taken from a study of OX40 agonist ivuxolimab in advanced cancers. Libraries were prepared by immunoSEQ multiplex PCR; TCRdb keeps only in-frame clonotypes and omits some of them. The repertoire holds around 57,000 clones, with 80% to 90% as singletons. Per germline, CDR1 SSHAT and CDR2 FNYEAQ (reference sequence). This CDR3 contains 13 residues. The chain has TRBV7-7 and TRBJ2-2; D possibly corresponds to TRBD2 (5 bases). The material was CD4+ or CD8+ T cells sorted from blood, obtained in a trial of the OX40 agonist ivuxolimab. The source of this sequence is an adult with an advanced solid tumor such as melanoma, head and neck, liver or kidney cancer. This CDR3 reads CASSLGSFGELFF. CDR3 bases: TGTGCTAGCAGCTTGGGGAGTTTCGGGGAGCTGTTTTTT.